This entry is about one T cell receptor (beta chain). The length of the CDR3 is 18 residues. Germline values: CDR1 WSHSY, CDR2 SAAADI. V lost 0 bases, J lost 1 base, and 17 bases lay in between. Attachment of unique molecular identifiers to individual cDNA molecules was performed in the library. TCRdb re-analysed the RACE reads in MiXCR, keeping a single row per CDR3 protein. The sample has approximately 80,000 distinct CDR3 sequences, around 13% seen once; the top ten hold more than 4.5%. The entry originates in a study of human T cells and chemical hapten exposure. On the study more broadly: During the roughly 25-week study period, patients had diphenylcyclopropenone applied to the scalp every week.

The time point is: patch test 3, about 24 weeks after DPC sensitization. Treatment indicated: therapeutic diphenylcyclopropenone sensitization with weekly scalp DPC. Sequencing used whole blood, obtained in connection with sensitization to the hapten diphenylcyclopropenone (DPC). The origin of this receptor is a woman in her forties or fifties with alopecia areata. Some clones in this sample may be carry-over from other donors' samples. The chain couples TRBV10-2 to TRBJ2-3; D is possibly TRBD2 (5 bases). In DNA, the CDR3 is TGCGCCAGCAGTGAGTCGACTCGAGGGTCCTTGGGCACAGATACGCAGTATTTT. Protein product: CASSESTRGSLGTDTQYF.